The clone carrying this T cell receptor beta chain came up once. This specimen belongs to a study of blood T cell repertoires in COVID-19. The CDR3 extends over 12 amino acids. Trimming removed 10 bases from V and 5 bases from J, with 14 bases in between. Using immunoSEQ multiplex PCR, the repertoire was profiled, and TCRdb retains in-frame clones only, with some absent. The sample holds a few hundred thousand clones; roughly 90% are singletons and the top ten take roughly 2.2%. Seattle-derived patients entered the study during active infection and were followed longitudinally. The rearrangement uses TRBV12-3 or TRBV12-4 and TRBJ2-5; D is possibly TRBD2 (5 bases). The TCR sequence derives from a woman between 55 and 75 years old with COVID-19, enrolled during active disease. What was sequenced was peripheral blood. Here the CDR3 reads CATALVRETQYF. The CDR3 region has the DNA TGTGCCACCGCACTAGTTCGGGAGACCCAGTACTTC.